The rows below give T cell receptor beta chains drawn from one sample of a study of cytomegalovirus exposure and HLA in healthy donors. Measured with immunoSEQ multiplex PCR; TCRdb has only the in-frame clones, and not every one. Of about 110,000 clones detected, over 60% appear once; the ten largest clones hold around 8.4%. The sequenced sample was PBMCs. Receptors were obtained from a middle-aged man in good health and CMV-seropositive. Both conserved end residues are part of each CDR3. Fields, in order: CDR3 length, V gene, clone size, CDR3 protein. The size entry is marked missing in some rows and otherwise reads once, few, many or a size class.

14	TRBV30	once	CAWSRLAGGTEQFF
14	TRBV29-1	.	CSVESTGLGNTIYF
14	TRBV6-6	.	CASSYRGRNTEAFF
14	TRBV7-2	.	CASSLRGGQGEQFF
15	TRBV18	.	CASSTSTGGDYGYTF
16	TRBV12-2	.	CASRYPCADSNQPQHF
15	TRBV4-3	once	CASSQRRQGNSPLHF
16	TRBV27	.	CASSLSGATRSGELFF
16	TRBV7-2	once	CASSQGLAGNTGELFF
15	TRBV28	.	CASSGGYRGGEKLFF
15	TRBV19	once	CASSIGDINTDTQYF
16	TRBV7-3	.	CASSRTSGGNTGELFF
17	TRBV4-1	.	CASSQVMELGGLHEQYF
15	TRBV11-2	.	CASSSRGREGLIQYF
15	TRBV7-9	.	CASSSNRGQPYEQYF
13	TRBV6-1	.	CASSITGFFGYTF
13	TRBV6-5	.	CASRDRGADTQYF
11	TRBV28	.	CASSLQETQYF
15	TRBV7-9	.	CASSLHGGLDEKLFF
15	TRBV2	.	CASSEDRGRFTEAFF
15	TRBV11-2	few	CASSLAGAPGNTIYF
13	TRBV30	.	CAWSLQGNTEAFF
14	TRBV11-3	.	CASSLTGAGGEQFF
17	TRBV7-9	.	CASSLSVAGEVTGELFF
15	TRBV11-3	.	CASSPRTGRYNEQFF
13	TRBV10-3	.	CAIRTTNTGELFF
15	TRBV10-3	.	CAISESGTGASPLHF
14	TRBV5-1	.	CASRSSGLADEQFF
17	TRBV4-1	.	CASSQGPYRGGTDTQYF
16	TRBV10-3	few	CAISESGTGDNYGYTF
15	TRBV5-6	once	CASSLDGQASYGYTF
18	TRBV9	.	CASSAKSWGGLAKNIQYF
15	TRBV4-3	few	CASSQGASGGYEQYF